The rows below give T cell receptor beta chains drawn from one sample of a study of T cell repertoires in cytomegalovirus infection. One entry per CDR3 protein results from TCRdb running MiXCR on the reads. Among 200,000 or so distinct CDR3 sequences listed, around 40% were seen once. For these receptors, no antigen is known. The source was CD8+ T cells from cultured PBMCs, collected from culture after CMV antigen stimulation. The source is a human donor in good health (CMV status not recorded). Some clones in this sample may be carry-over from other donors' samples. CDR3s leave out the opening cysteine and the closing phenylalanine or tryptophan. Each record gives: J gene, V gene, clone size, CDR3 protein. A row's size may be missing; if present it is once, few, many or a size class.

TRBJ2-3,TRBV27,-,ASSLSILGTDTQY
TRBJ2-7,TRBV6-1,many,ASRVVRTPGREQY
TRBJ1-4,TRBV20-1,-,SARDWRPNEKLF
TRBJ2-5,TRBV2,-,ASIPTGSQETQY
TRBJ1-4,TRBV7-6,-,ATRLATNEKLF
TRBJ2-3,TRBV19,-,ASSTRGGAADTQY
TRBJ1-1,TRBV19,-,ASSFPGQGNTEAF
TRBJ1-1,TRBV7-9,-,ASSLSTGRITEAL
TRBJ1-1,TRBV12-3/TRBV12-4,many,ASSLGHRDTEAF
TRBJ2-1,TRBV7-8,many,ASSLVRDRVGGEQF
TRBJ1-2,TRBV5-4,-,ASSLAGVDGYT
TRBJ1-1,TRBV7-2,-,ASSLEGGRTEAF
TRBJ1-2,TRBV11-1,few,ASSLRTEGLNYGYT
TRBJ2-1,TRBV27,-,ASSSPGTSGPDNEQF
TRBJ1-3,TRBV12-3/TRBV12-4,-,ASSNSRGLVDTIY
TRBJ1-5,TRBV2,-,ASKDRGGSQPQH
TRBJ2-1,TRBV11-3,-,ASSTGTRNEQF
TRBJ2-3,TRBV6-1,-,ASRGGPSDTQY
TRBJ2-3,TRBV4-1,-,ASSLKTSGGDTQY
TRBJ2-5,TRBV11-1,few,ASSLLREGTQY
TRBJ2-7,TRBV27,-,ASSPGQSIEQY
TRBJ1-1,TRBV11-2,few,ASSFRRNMNTEAF
TRBJ1-5,TRBV5-6,-,ASSTGSNQPQH
TRBJ2-1,TRBV10-3,-,AMGLAETNEQF
TRBJ2-3,TRBV28,once,ASSPNGGQFIDTQY
TRBJ1-3,TRBV7-2,-,ASSREVSSGNTIY
TRBJ1-5,TRBV6-5,-,ASATYSNQPQH
TRBJ2-2,TRBV11-2,-,ASSLTLGGDTGELF
TRBJ2-2,TRBV10-3,-,AISSPGLTYTGELF
TRBJ1-1,TRBV18,-,ASSPTGTVLTEAF
TRBJ1-5,TRBV7-2,few,ASSLSRGLGQPQH
TRBJ2-1,TRBV7-9,-,ASSLAPSATTNEQF
TRBJ2-3,TRBV7-6,few,ASSSPGASGSATQY
TRBJ2-1,TRBV6-5,few,ASRSSGSSYNEQF
TRBJ2-3,TRBV7-9,-,ASSSLEREGTDTQY
TRBJ2-3,TRBV11-2,few,ASSLGWAQGADTQY
TRBJ2-3,TRBV5-5,-,ASSLEAGSPDTQY
TRBJ2-1,TRBV27,-,ASSFRDTYNEQF
TRBJ2-5,TRBV7-2,-,ASSLAAGGRETQY
TRBJ2-4,TRBV5-6,few,ASSPPPLTGAKNIQY
TRBJ2-5,TRBV27,few,ASSLSRGSETQY
TRBJ2-1,TRBV24-1,-,ATSETGTNNEQF
TRBJ2-7,TRBV19,-,ASKGGGSYEQY
TRBJ2-7,TRBV20-1,-,SATHGTGGDEQY
TRBJ2-1,TRBV28,few,ASSPGLAGSLDEQF
TRBJ2-2,TRBV9,-,ASSGSIQAFGNTGELF
TRBJ2-7,TRBV7-9,-,ASSLTSGYEQY
TRBJ2-7,TRBV28,-,ASSRMGGRSGYEQY
TRBJ2-5,TRBV7-6,-,ASSSPGQGEETQY
TRBJ2-5,TRBV4-1,-,ASSQSAGLQETQY
TRBJ2-2,TRBV28,few,ASSTANTGELF
TRBJ2-7,TRBV7-9,-,ASSLPRDPDPYEQY
TRBJ2-5,TRBV7-9,many,ASSLPYLAGVGETQY
TRBJ1-1,TRBV25-1,few,ASIPGGGLNTEAF
TRBJ2-2,TRBV7-4,few,ASSPSGRPGGGELF